The next 30 T cell receptor beta chains were all read from a single sample in a study of blood T cells in healthy people across ages. Together with a sample-barcoded 5' primer, a J-beta primer mix was included in a second PCR lasting about 6 to 11 cycles. TCRdb reprocessed the 5' RACE reads via MiXCR and lists one record per CDR3 protein. The data show about 1.8 million distinct CDR3 sequences, with roughly 50% seen just once and around 2.1% held by the top ten. Sequencing used blood. The receptor set was obtained from a woman in her 40s in good health.

V usage is TRBV18 and J usage is TRBJ1-3; 8 nucleotides align to TRBD1. This CDR3 spans 16 amino acids. Germline CDR1 KGHSH, CDR2 LQKENI. Trimming at V came to 6 bases and at J to 4 bases, leaving 11 bases not matched to a gene. The chain's CDR3 is CASSDRTGKAGNTIYF. In DNA, the CDR3 is TGTGCCAGCTCCGACCGGACAGGGAAGGCCGGAAACACCATATATTTT.

A remark on this clonotype: The junction shows a germline mismatch at one end, possibly a read error. The chain joins TRBV4-1 to TRBJ2-1, with 9 bases matching TRBD2. This CDR3 contains 15 residues. CDR1 is MGHRA and CDR2 is YSYEKL in the germline V gene. CDR3 nucleotides: TGCGCCAGCAGTCAAGGCAGCGGGGGGAGTAATGAGCAGTTCTTC. This translates into CASSQGSGGSNEQFF.

This chain links TRBV7-8 with TRBJ1-6; 7 nucleotides match TRBD1. Trimming cost V 5 bases and J 5 bases; bases outside gene matches: 12. The germline CDR1 and CDR2 sequences are SGHVS and FQNEAQ. The CDR3 has 17 amino acids. The CDR3 DNA reads as TGTGCCAGCAGCGACCGCGGGACAGCCCTTAATAATTCACCCCTCCACTTT. It yields the protein CASSDRGTALNNSPLHF.

This clonotype was seen a handful of times. The chain combines TRBV25-1 with TRBJ2-7; 7 bases fit TRBD1. This CDR3 has 15 residues. The J segment lost 2 bases and the V segment lost 3 bases, leaving 7 bases of the junction unmatched. The germline CDR1 and CDR2 sequences are MGHDK and SYGVNS. The CDR3 spells CASSDPRQGAYEQYF. In DNA form, the CDR3 reads TGTGCCAGCAGTGACCCAAGACAGGGAGCCTACGAGCAGTACTTC.

In this sample, this clonotype turned up a few times. The rearrangement uses TRBV7-9 and TRBJ1-2; D remains unclear. Between the trimmed V and J ends, which lost 4 bases and 3 bases, there was a span of 21 bases. Looked up from germline, CDR1 is SEHNR and CDR2 is FQNEAQ (reference sequence). CDR3 length: 17 residues. CDR3 coding DNA: TGTGCCAGCAGCTCCTTAGGTGGAAACCCCAGCGACTATGGCTACACCTTC. It encodes CASSSLGGNPSDYGYTF.

The chain couples TRBV6-2 or TRBV6-3 to TRBJ2-1, with 12 bases that match TRBD1. With 6 bases clipped from V and 7 bases from J, the junction kept 16 bases outside the gene matches. This CDR3 region has 18 residues. Germline CDR1 is MNHEY and CDR2 is SVGEGT. The CDR3 bases are TGTGCCAGCAGCGCGGGACAGGGGGCCTACGGATCTCGAAATGAGCAGTTCTTC. It codes for CASSAGQGAYGSRNEQFF.

The chain is built from TRBV12-3 or TRBV12-4 and TRBJ2-5; no clear D. With 2 bases removed from V and 5 bases from J, the gap between germline ends came to 15 bases. The CDR3 length is 15 residues. Written as DNA, the CDR3 is TGTGCCAGCAGTTTAATGACCACTCAGTCGGAGACCCAGTACTTC. It specifies CASSLMTTQSETQYF.

The chain uses TRBV9 and TRBJ1-2; D not certain. This CDR3 is 13 amino acids long. Germline V lookup: CDR1 SGDLS, CDR2 YYNGEE. V was pared by 4 bases and J by 6 bases, with 13 bases between. CDR3 nucleotide sequence: TGTGCCAGCAGCATAGGGAGCTCGGATGGCTACACCTTC. This translates into CASSIGSSDGYTF.

This clonotype was recorded a few times. The rearrangement joins TRBV5-6 to TRBJ2-5, with D possibly being TRBD1 or TRBD2 (5 bases each). Germline assignment: CDR1 SGHDT and CDR2 YYEEEE. V was shortened by 4 bases and J by 3 bases, with 13 bases between the two germline ends. This CDR3 region has 14 residues. This CDR3 reads CASSPIRGKETQYF. The CDR3 DNA reads TGTGCCAGCAGCCCAATCCGGGGCAAAGAGACCCAGTACTTC.

This clonotype turned up a few times. This chain joins TRBV29-1 and TRBJ1-2; D gene uncertain. Germline CDR1 SQVTM, CDR2 ANQGSEA. V lost 3 bases and J lost 5, with 13 bases in between. CDR3 length equals 13 residues. The CDR3 DNA reads as TGCAGCGTTGAGCAGAGCCCGCTGTATGGCTACACCTTC. This translates into CSVEQSPLYGYTF.

The rearrangement joins TRBV12-3 or TRBV12-4 to TRBJ2-7; no definite D call. Trimming took off 6 bases at V and 5 bases at J, with 14 bases between the two ends. The CDR3 contains 13 residues. CDR3 nucleotide sequence: TGTGCCAGCAGCCGCAGCAAGATCGACGAGCAGTACTTC. Amino acids: CASSRSKIDEQYF.

This clonotype was seen a few times. The chain is built from TRBV7-3 and TRBJ1-2; 8 bases are a match to TRBD1. Germline assignment: CDR1 SGHTA and CDR2 FQGTGA. V was clipped by 5 bases and J by 9 bases; unmatched bases: 8. CDR3 length: 13 residues. The CDR3 is CASSRDRGMSYTF. The CDR3 nucleotides are TGTGCCAGCAGCCGCGACAGGGGTATGAGCTACACCTTC.

This chain uses TRBV20-1 with TRBJ2-3; 10 bases fit TRBD2. V shed 1 base, J shed 0 bases, and the junction held 7 bases outside the gene matches. This CDR3 comprises 17 residues. Germline V gives CDR1 DFQATT, CDR2 SNEGSKA (reference sequence). CDR3 bases: TGCAGTGCTAGAGGGGTAGCGGGGGGTTCTAGCACAGATACGCAGTATTTT. It translates to CSARGVAGGSSTDTQYF.

This clonotype was counted once. One junction end does not reproduce the germline sequence, and a read error may be involved. This chain joins TRBV12-3 or TRBV12-4 and TRBJ2-3; tentative D call: TRBD1 (6 bases). CDR3 length: 14 amino acids. For the CDR3, the DNA is TGTGCCAGCAGTCACTCAGGGGAAGGAGATGCGCAGTATTTT. Translation gives CASSHSGEGDAQYF.

This chain connects TRBV27 to TRBJ2-1, with 10 bases that match TRBD2. Germline V gives CDR1 MNHEY, CDR2 SMNVEV (reference sequence). The V segment lost 0 bases and the J segment 7 bases; nucleotides outside the gene matches: 9. The CDR3 spans 17 residues. The CDR3 here is CASSLSSGGARGNEQFF. In DNA form, the CDR3 reads TGTGCCAGCAGTTTATCCAGCGGGGGGGCTAGGGGGAATGAGCAGTTCTTC.

This clonotype was counted once. The V gene is TRBV11-3, the J gene TRBJ2-3; D possibly corresponds to TRBD1 (6 bases). V was pared by 7 bases and J by 6 bases, with 14 bases between. Germline CDR1 and CDR2: SGHNT and YENEEA. The CDR3 totals 13 residues. The CDR3 bases are TGTGCCAGCAAGGACGGGGACACCGATACGCAGTATTTT. Translated: CASKDGDTDTQYF.

The chain uses TRBV28 and TRBJ2-3; D is perhaps TRBD1 or TRBD2 (5 bases each). The germline V and J ends were trimmed by 7 bases and 4 bases, with 12 bases remaining between them. Germline CDR1 MDHEN, CDR2 SYDVKM. The CDR3 contains 13 residues. For the CDR3, the DNA is TGTGCCAGCAACCCCGGGACCCCAGATACGCAGTATTTT. Translating it yields CASNPGTPDTQYF.

This clonotype was seen a handful of times. The chain carries TRBV10-3 and TRBJ2-3, with D tentatively TRBD2 (6 bases). CDR3 length: 16 amino acids. Germline lookup yields CDR1 ENHRY and CDR2 SYGVKD. V was trimmed by 5 bases and J by 0 bases, leaving 15 bases between them. CDR3 amino acids: CAISSGGGASTDTQYF. The CDR3 bases are TGTGCCATCAGTTCCGGAGGAGGGGCTAGCACAGATACGCAGTATTTT.

This clonotype came up a few times. V and J are TRBV5-1 and TRBJ2-3; 7 bases are shared with TRBD1. V dropped 8 bases and J dropped 2; count of bases not matched to a gene: 8. This CDR3 region has 14 residues. Germline V gives CDR1 SGHRS, CDR2 YFSETQ. The CDR3 is CASTTGAPTDTQYF. The CDR3 nucleotides read TGCGCCAGTACCACAGGGGCCCCCACAGATACGCAGTATTTT.

This clonotype occurred a few times. The chain recombines TRBV20-1 with TRBJ2-6, with 7 bases lining up with TRBD1. There are 13 residues in the CDR3. The V gene's germline CDR1 is DFQATT and CDR2 SNEGSKA (reference sequence). Trimming cost V 5 bases and J 3 bases; bases outside gene matches: 1. Here the CDR3 reads CSAWTGGANVLTF. CDR3 bases: TGCAGTGCTTGGACAGGTGGGGCCAACGTCCTGACTTTC.

This clonotype was picked up a small number of times. The V and J genes are TRBV4-1 and TRBJ1-4; a possible D gene is TRBD1 (5 bases). CDR1 and CDR2 from the germline V gene are MGHRA and YSYEKL. The CDR3 length is 16 residues. V shed 0 bases and J shed 6 bases, with 14 bases lying between them. This CDR3 reads CASSQEDGGYDEKLFF. As DNA, the CDR3 is TGCGCCAGCAGCCAAGAAGACGGGGGGTATGATGAAAAACTGTTTTTT.

The chain uses TRBV6-6 and TRBJ2-3; perhaps TRBD2 as D (6 bases). Trimming took off 7 bases at V and 5 bases at J, with 16 bases between the two ends. CDR3 size: 14 residues. Looked up from germline, CDR1 is MNHNY and CDR2 is SVGAGI (reference sequence). The CDR3 DNA reads TGTGCCAGCACCAAGGGACTTACCTTAGATACGCAGTATTTT. It is translated as CASTKGLTLDTQYF.

In nucleotides, the CDR3 is TGTGCCAGCAGCCTCAGGGGGCTGTTCACAGATACGCAGTATTTT. It translates to CASSLRGLFTDTQYF. The V call is TRBV27, the J call TRBJ2-3; 8 bases fit TRBD1. V lost 6 bases to trimming and J lost 2 bases; unmatched junction nucleotides: 7. This CDR3 region has 15 residues. Germline assignment: CDR1 MNHEY and CDR2 SMNVEV (reference sequence).

The chain combines TRBV28 with TRBJ1-1, with 8 bases matching TRBD1. The V gene's germline CDR1 is MDHEN and CDR2 SYDVKM. The CDR3 consists of 15 residues. V shed 6 bases and J 2 bases; nucleotides not matched to a gene: 8. CDR3 residues: CASSLDRDANTEAFF. The DNA for the CDR3 is TGTGCCAGCAGCCTGGACAGGGATGCTAACACTGAAGCTTTCTTT.

By frequency in the sample, this clonotype is medium-sized (0.01 to 0.1%). The chain links TRBV24-1 to TRBJ1-5; no firm D call. This CDR3 has 14 amino acids. V was pared by 4 bases and J by 7 bases, with 13 bases between. CDR1 and CDR2 from the germline V gene are KGHDR and SFDVKD. The CDR3 region has the DNA TGTGCCACCAGTGACCCCGACCTGTCGCAGCCCCAGCATTTT. It codes for CATSDPDLSQPQHF.

Here the CDR3 DNA reads TGTGCCAGCAGCGCGGAGGGGGGTACCAATCAGCCCCAGCATTTT. It yields the protein CASSAEGGTNQPQHF. The chain joins TRBV9 to TRBJ1-5; maybe TRBD1 (6 bases). CDR1 is SGDLS and CDR2 is YYNGEE in the germline V gene. The CDR3 runs to 15 residues. Trimming took 3 bases from V and 3 from J, leaving 13 bases between them.

This clonotype has at least ten counts. The chain employs TRBV28 and TRBJ2-6, with 13 bases that match TRBD2. The CDR3 has 19 residues. Losses at the gene ends were 6 bases for V and 1 base for J; bases not matched to a gene: 9. CDR1 is MDHEN, CDR2 SYDVKM, per germline. The CDR3 loop is CASRPWTSGGISGANVLTF. For the CDR3, the DNA is TGTGCCAGCAGACCCTGGACTAGCGGGGGAATATCTGGGGCCAACGTCCTGACTTTC.

This clonotype was found a few times. This chain links TRBV28 with TRBJ2-7; D ambiguous. This CDR3 is 14 amino acids long. Trimming took 7 bases from V and 2 from J, leaving 15 bases between them. CDR1 and CDR2 from the germline V gene are MDHEN and SYDVKM. CDR3 in DNA: TGTGCCAGCAACCCTAGGACGGTTACCTACGAGCAGTACTTC. This gives the protein CASNPRTVTYEQYF.

This clonotype appeared a few times. V and J are TRBV10-3 and TRBJ2-3, with 9 bases matching TRBD2. The V gene end was trimmed by 2 bases and the J gene end by 3 bases; junction bases not matched to a gene: 15. Per germline, CDR1 ENHRY and CDR2 SYGVKD. The CDR3 contains 19 residues. The CDR3: CAISESSAGGPFTTDTQYF. The CDR3 bases are TGTGCCATCAGTGAGAGCAGCGCGGGGGGGCCTTTTACGACAGATACGCAGTATTTT.

This clonotype was seen only a few times. The DNA for the CDR3 is TGTGCCAGCAGTTACAGTGGTCGGGGGCAAGGGGCCAACGTCCTGACTTTC. Translating it yields CASSYSGRGQGANVLTF. The chain has TRBV6-6 and TRBJ2-6; D is tentatively TRBD1 or TRBD2 (6 bases each). Germline loops: CDR1 MNHNY, CDR2 SVGAGI (reference sequence). V shed 2 bases and J shed 4 bases, with 15 bases lying between them. The CDR3 runs to 17 residues.